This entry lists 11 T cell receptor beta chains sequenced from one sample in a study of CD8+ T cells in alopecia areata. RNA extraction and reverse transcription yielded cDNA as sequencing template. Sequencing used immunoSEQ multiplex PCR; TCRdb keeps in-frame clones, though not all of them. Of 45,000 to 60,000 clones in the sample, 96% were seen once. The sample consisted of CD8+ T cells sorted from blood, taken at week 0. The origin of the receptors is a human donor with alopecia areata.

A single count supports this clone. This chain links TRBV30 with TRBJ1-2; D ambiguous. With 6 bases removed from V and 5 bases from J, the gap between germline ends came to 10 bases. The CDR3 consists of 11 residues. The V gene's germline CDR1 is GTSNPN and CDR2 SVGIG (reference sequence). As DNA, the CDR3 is TGTGCCTGCTCCTACTATTATGGCTACACCTTC. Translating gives CACSYYYGYTF.

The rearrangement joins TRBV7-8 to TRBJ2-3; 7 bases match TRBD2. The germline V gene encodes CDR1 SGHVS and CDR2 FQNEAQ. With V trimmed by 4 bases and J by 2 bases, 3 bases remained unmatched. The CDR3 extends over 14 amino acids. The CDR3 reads CASSSRDYTDTQYF. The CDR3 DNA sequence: TGTGCCAGCAGCTCCAGGGACTACACAGATACGCAGTATTTT.

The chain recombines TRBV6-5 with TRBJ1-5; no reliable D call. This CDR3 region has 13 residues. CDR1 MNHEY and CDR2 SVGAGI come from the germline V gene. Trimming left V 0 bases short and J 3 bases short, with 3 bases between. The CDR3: CASSYSHNQPQHF. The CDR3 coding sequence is TGTGCCAGCAGTTACTCACACAATCAGCCCCAGCATTTT.

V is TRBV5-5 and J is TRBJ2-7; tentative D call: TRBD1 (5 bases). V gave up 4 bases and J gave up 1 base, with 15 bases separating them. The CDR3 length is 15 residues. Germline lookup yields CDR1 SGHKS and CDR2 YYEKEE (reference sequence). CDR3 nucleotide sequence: TGTGCCAGCAGCCCTGGACATAGCCTTTCCTACGAGCAGTACTTC. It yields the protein CASSPGHSLSYEQYF.

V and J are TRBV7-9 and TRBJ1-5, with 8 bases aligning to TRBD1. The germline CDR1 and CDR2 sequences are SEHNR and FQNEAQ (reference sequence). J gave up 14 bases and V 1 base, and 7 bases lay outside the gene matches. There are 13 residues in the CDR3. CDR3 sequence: CASSLEPDRGKHF. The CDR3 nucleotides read TGTGCCAGCAGCTTAGAACCCGACAGGGGAAAGCATTTT. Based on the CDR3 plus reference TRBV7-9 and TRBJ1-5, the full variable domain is DTGVSQNPRHKITKRGQNVTFRCDPISEHNRLYWYRQTLGQGPEFLTYFQNEAQLEKSRLLSDRFSAERPKGSFSTLEIQRTEQGDSAMYLCASSLEPDRGKHFGDGTRLSIL.

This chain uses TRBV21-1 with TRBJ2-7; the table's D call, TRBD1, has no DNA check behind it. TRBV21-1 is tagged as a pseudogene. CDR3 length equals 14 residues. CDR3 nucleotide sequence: TGTGCCAGCACTGCAGGGGTACCATCCTACGAGCAGTACTTC. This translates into CASTAGVPSYEQYF.

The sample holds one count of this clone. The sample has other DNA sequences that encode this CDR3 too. CDR3 in DNA: TGTGCCAGCAGCTTGGACACAGGGGGCACTGAAGCTTTCTTT. Translation: CASSLDTGGTEAFF. The V call is TRBV5-4, the J call TRBJ1-1; 8 nucleotides match TRBD1. V lost 0 bases to trimming and J lost 4 bases; unmatched junction nucleotides: 2. CDR1 is SGHNT, CDR2 YYREEE, per germline (reference sequence). This CDR3 spans 14 amino acids.

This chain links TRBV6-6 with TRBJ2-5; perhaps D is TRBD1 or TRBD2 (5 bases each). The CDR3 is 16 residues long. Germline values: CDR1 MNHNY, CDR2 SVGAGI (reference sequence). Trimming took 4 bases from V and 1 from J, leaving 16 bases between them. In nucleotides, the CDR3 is TGTGCCAGCAGTTTAAACACACCGGGACCCCAAGAGACCCAGTACTTC. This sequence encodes CASSLNTPGPQETQYF.

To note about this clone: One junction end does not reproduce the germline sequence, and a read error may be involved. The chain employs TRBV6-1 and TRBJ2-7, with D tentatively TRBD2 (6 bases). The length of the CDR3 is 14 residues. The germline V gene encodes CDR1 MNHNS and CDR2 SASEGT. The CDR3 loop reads CHPETGLPSYEQYF. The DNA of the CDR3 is TGCCACCCCGAGACGGGACTCCCCTCCTACGAGCAGTACTTC.

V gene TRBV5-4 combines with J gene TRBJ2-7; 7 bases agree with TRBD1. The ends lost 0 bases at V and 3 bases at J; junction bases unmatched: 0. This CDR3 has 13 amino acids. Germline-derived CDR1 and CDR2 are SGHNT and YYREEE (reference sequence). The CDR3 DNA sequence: TGTGCCAGCAGCTTGGGGACAGGCTACGAGCAGTACTTC. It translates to CASSLGTGYEQYF.

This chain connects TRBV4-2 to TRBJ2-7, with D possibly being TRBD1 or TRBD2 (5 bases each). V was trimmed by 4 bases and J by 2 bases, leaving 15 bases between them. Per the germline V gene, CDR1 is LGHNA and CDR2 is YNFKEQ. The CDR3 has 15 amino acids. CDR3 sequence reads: CASSPMGTATYEQYF. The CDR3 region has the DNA TGTGCCAGCAGCCCCATGGGGACGGCCACCTACGAGCAGTACTTC.